What follows are 25 T cell receptor beta chains derived from one specimen sequenced in a study of graft-versus-host responses after intestinal transplantation (dated by TCRdb to about 2021). Library prep was done by the immunoSEQ multiplex PCR assay. This immuneACCESS table, as held by TCRdb, lists in-frame sequences with V and J called but not all clones. Of the missing ones, under half trace to an unresolved V gene in checked studies; the others have no known cause. The sample records under 100,000 clones, approximately 92% of which are singletons. The biggest ten clones account for more than 15% of the sample. Here the sequenced sample was PBMCs, taken just under 460 days after intestinal transplant. The receptors shown here come from a human patient who received an intestinal transplant, so some T cells may come from the graft donor.

The rearrangement links TRBV5-6 to TRBJ2-3; 12 bases align to TRBD2. The CDR3 has 15 residues. V was clipped by 0 bases and J by 4 bases; unmatched bases: 0. Per germline, CDR1 SGHDT and CDR2 YYEEEE. CDR3 bases: TGTGCCAGCAGCTTGGGGACTAGCGGGGCAGATACGCAGTATTTT. It yields the protein CASSLGTSGADTQYF.

V is TRBV29-1 and J is TRBJ1-4, with unresolved D. V was clipped by 7 bases and J by 6 bases, with 15 bases between them. The germline gives CDR1 SQVTM, CDR2 ANQGSEA. The length of the CDR3 is 13 residues. The DNA of the CDR3 is TGCAGCGGTGCCGGTTCGGTTGATGAAAAACTGTTTTTT. Translated, it gives CSGAGSVDEKLFF.

The J gene is TRBJ1-1, the V gene TRBV4-2; D gene ambiguous. Trimming pared 0 bases from V and 0 bases from J, leaving 8 bases between. This CDR3 contains 15 residues. The germline V gene has CDR1 LGHNA and CDR2 YNFKEQ. The CDR3 reads CASSQDAAMNTEAFF. DNA of the CDR3: TGTGCCAGCAGCCAAGATGCAGCCATGAACACTGAAGCTTTCTTT.

This chain connects TRBV5-1 to TRBJ2-7; 9 bases fit TRBD1. Trimming removed 0 bases from V and 3 bases from J; junction bases left unmatched: 22. The germline V gene encodes CDR1 SGHRS and CDR2 YFSETQ. The CDR3 totals 21 residues. The CDR3 region has the DNA TGCGCCAGCAGCTTGGCCTGGTTTGACAGGGGGATTGTACTGGGATTCTACGAGCAGTACTTC. It translates to CASSLAWFDRGIVLGFYEQYF.

The chain combines TRBV19 with TRBJ2-5; the match to TRBD2 covers 7 bases. CDR1 LNHDA and CDR2 SQIVND come from the germline V gene (reference sequence). The ends lost 3 bases at V and 5 bases at J; junction bases unmatched: 9. The CDR3 covers 15 residues. The CDR3 region is CASSIIGGGEETQYF. The DNA of the CDR3 is TGTGCCAGTAGTATCATTGGCGGGGGAGAGGAGACCCAGTACTTC.

The DNA of the CDR3 is TGCAGTGCCCGGGGTACCGGGGAGCTGTTTTTT. It specifies CSARGTGELFF. This chain connects TRBV20-1 to TRBJ2-2, with a tentative D call TRBD2 (5 bases). Germline V gene lookup returns CDR1 DFQATT and CDR2 SNEGSKA (reference sequence). V shed 6 bases and J shed 5 bases, with 7 bases lying between them. The CDR3 consists of 11 residues.

This clone came up once. V and J are TRBV9 and TRBJ2-2, with D tentatively TRBD1 or TRBD2 (5 bases each). This CDR3 region has 17 residues. Trimming shortened V by 0 bases and J by 3 bases, and 15 bases separated the two germline ends. Germline CDR1 SGDLS, CDR2 YYNGEE. CDR3 amino acids: CASSVGGGRGYTGELFF. DNA of the CDR3: TGTGCCAGCAGCGTAGGTGGGGGAAGGGGATACACCGGGGAGCTGTTTTTT. Combining the CDR3 with reference TRBV9 and TRBJ2-2 gives the whole variable domain DSGVTQTPKHLITATGQRVTLRCSPRSGDLSVYWYQQSLDQGLQFLIQYYNGEERAKGNILERFSAQQFPDLHSELNLSSLELGDSALYFCASSVGGGRGYTGELFFGEGSRLTVL.

This clone was picked up a small number of times. The chain employs TRBV6-1 and TRBJ2-3; tentative D call: TRBD1 (6 bases). This CDR3 is 15 amino acids long. V lost 1 base and J 1 base, leaving 9 bases between the germline ends. CDR1 is MNHNS, CDR2 SASEGT, per germline. The CDR3 loop is CASSEVQGGTDTQYF. CDR3 sequence (DNA): TGTGCCAGCAGTGAAGTACAGGGTGGCACAGATACGCAGTATTTT.

The chain couples TRBV6-1 to TRBJ2-3, with TRBD2 matching over 8 bases. Germline assignment: CDR1 MNHNS and CDR2 SASEGT. V was clipped by 2 bases and J by 0 bases; unmatched bases: 4. There are 16 residues in the CDR3. This CDR3 is CASSESAGGSTDTQYF. CDR3 nucleotide sequence: TGTGCCAGCAGTGAATCCGCGGGGGGTAGCACAGATACGCAGTATTTT.

CDR3 sequence reads: CASSYSGRGNTIYF. Written as DNA, the CDR3 is TGTGCCAGCAGTTACTCGGGGAGAGGAAACACCATATATTTT. The chain has TRBV6-5 and TRBJ1-3; no clear D. Trimming removed 0 bases at V and 4 bases at J, with 7 bases between. The CDR3 spans 14 residues. From germline, CDR1 is MNHEY and CDR2 SVGAGI.

The chain links TRBV6-1 to TRBJ1-2; D possibly corresponds to TRBD1 (5 bases). The V end was cut by 6 bases, the J end by 7 bases, with 15 bases between. This CDR3 is 13 amino acids long. Germline loops: CDR1 MNHNS, CDR2 SASEGT. For the CDR3, the DNA is TGTGCCAGCAGCCCTACAGGATTGGGTGGCTACACCTTC. Protein: CASSPTGLGGYTF.

The chain is built from TRBV7-9 and TRBJ1-4, with TRBD1 matching over 9 bases. Losses at the gene ends were 3 bases for V and 8 bases for J; bases not matched to a gene: 10. Germline CDR1 SEHNR, CDR2 FQNEAQ (reference sequence). The CDR3 sequence is 16 residues long. The CDR3 DNA is TGTGCCAGCAGCTTCGTTACAGGGGGCCTAGGGGAAAAACTGTTTTTT. It specifies CASSFVTGGLGEKLFF.

The CDR3 DNA sequence: TGCGCCAGCCATTTGGGCGGCCCTGGAAACACCATATATTTT. Protein: CASHLGGPGNTIYF. This rearrangement joins TRBV5-1 to TRBJ1-3; the D is unclear. CDR1 and CDR2 (germline): SGHRS, YFSETQ. The CDR3 length is 14 residues. The V and J ends lost 7 bases and 2 bases respectively, with 13 bases between them.

This clone was counted once. The V and J genes are TRBV10-3 and TRBJ1-2; TRBD1 matches 8 bases. Germline values: CDR1 ENHRY, CDR2 SYGVKD. The CDR3 extends over 14 amino acids. Trimming removed 2 bases from V and 4 bases from J; junction bases left unmatched: 3. CDR3 coding DNA: TGTGCCATCAGTGAGGGGACAGGAACCTATGGCTACACCTTC. Its translation: CAISEGTGTYGYTF.

The CDR3 reads CASSLRGTQETQYF. In nucleotides, the CDR3 is TGTGCCAGCAGCTTGCGGGGGACCCAAGAGACCCAGTACTTC. V gene TRBV5-6 combines with J gene TRBJ2-5, with D perhaps TRBD2 (6 bases). Deletions cut 1 base from V and 1 base from J, with 8 bases between. The CDR3 is 14 residues long. CDR1 and CDR2 (germline): SGHDT, YYEEEE. Supplemented by reference TRBV5-6 and TRBJ2-5, the full variable domain reads DAGVTQSPTHLIKTRGQQVTLRCSPKSGHDTVSWYQQALGQGPQFIFQYYEEEERQRGNFPDRFSGHQFPNYSSELNVNALLLGDSALYLCASSLRGTQETQYFGPGTRLLVL.

V and J are TRBV5-6 and TRBJ2-5; 9 nucleotides line up with TRBD2. There are 14 residues in the CDR3. Trimming removed 1 base from V and 5 bases from J; junction bases left unmatched: 3. The germline CDR1 and CDR2 sequences are SGHDT and YYEEEE. The CDR3: CASSLKAGGETQYF. CDR3 sequence (DNA): TGTGCCAGCAGCTTGAAGGCGGGAGGGGAGACCCAGTACTTC. Together with reference TRBV5-6 and TRBJ2-5, the CDR3 gives the full variable domain: DAGVTQSPTHLIKTRGQQVTLRCSPKSGHDTVSWYQQALGQGPQFIFQYYEEEERQRGNFPDRFSGHQFPNYSSELNVNALLLGDSALYLCASSLKAGGETQYFGPGTRLLVL.

This clone has only a few counts. CDR3 in amino acids: CASRPGQLNEKLFF. The CDR3 nucleotides read TGTGCCAGCAGGCCGGGACAGCTAAATGAAAAACTGTTTTTT. The J gene is TRBJ1-4, the V gene TRBV27; TRBD1 agrees at 7 bases. J gave up 5 bases and V 6 bases, and 6 bases lay outside the gene matches. The CDR3 extends over 14 amino acids. Germline V CDR1 and CDR2: MNHEY, SMNVEV (reference sequence).

This chain links TRBV9 with TRBJ2-5, with 8 bases matching TRBD1. Unmatched junction bases numbered 6, after V lost 3 bases and J lost 5 bases. This CDR3 contains 14 residues. Germline V gene sequence: CDR1 SGDLS, CDR2 YYNGEE. The CDR3 sequence is CASSESGGWETQYF. Written as DNA, the CDR3 is TGTGCCAGCAGCGAATCAGGGGGCTGGGAGACCCAGTACTTC.

This clone was detected only once. The chain couples TRBV29-1 to TRBJ2-7; weak D call: TRBD1 (7 bases). CDR3 length: 15 residues. Germline V CDR1 and CDR2: SQVTM, ANQGSEA. V lost 3 bases, J lost 4 bases, and 19 bases lay in between. This chain's CDR3 is CSVEAGQTNPYEQYF. CDR3 in DNA: TGCAGCGTTGAGGCGGGACAGACGAACCCTTACGAGCAGTACTTC.

The chain carries TRBV6-5 and TRBJ2-7; D unresolved. The CDR3 runs to 12 residues. V was trimmed by 2 bases and J by 6 bases, leaving 8 bases between them. Germline CDR1 MNHEY, CDR2 SVGAGI. The chain's CDR3 is CASSYDNTEQYF. The DNA for the CDR3 is TGTGCCAGCAGTTACGACAACACCGAGCAGTACTTC.

The V call is TRBV11-3, the J call TRBJ2-5; D remains unclear. Germline assignment: CDR1 SGHNT and CDR2 YENEEA. V was shortened by 1 base and J by 5 bases, with 14 bases between the two germline ends. The CDR3 covers 15 residues. The CDR3 reads CASSLGPSPWETQYF. As DNA, the CDR3 is TGTGCCAGCAGCTTAGGCCCCAGCCCGTGGGAGACCCAGTACTTC.

Written as DNA, the CDR3 is TGTGCCAGCAGCCGCAGGGCTTCTGGAAACACCATATATTTT. Protein sequence: CASSRRASGNTIYF. The chain recombines TRBV4-2 with TRBJ1-3; maybe TRBD1 (5 bases). This CDR3 is built from 14 residues. Per the germline V gene, CDR1 is LGHNA and CDR2 is YNFKEQ. V lost 4 bases to trimming and J lost 1 base, with 8 bases between them.

This chain links TRBV4-2 with TRBJ2-5, with a weak D call TRBD2 (6 bases). CDR1 and CDR2 (germline): LGHNA, YNFKEQ. V lost 4 bases and J 4 bases, leaving 13 bases between the germline ends. The CDR3 runs to 14 residues. This chain's CDR3 is CASSRGDDGETQYF. In DNA form, the CDR3 reads TGTGCCAGCAGCCGGGGGGACGACGGAGAGACCCAGTACTTC.

V gene TRBV6-1 combines with J gene TRBJ2-1; D gene ambiguous. The CDR3 is 15 amino acids. V lost 6 bases and J lost 4, with 16 bases in between. The germline V gene encodes CDR1 MNHNS and CDR2 SASEGT. The CDR3: CASSQGPPYYNEQFF. The CDR3 region has the DNA TGTGCCAGCAGCCAAGGCCCACCGTATTACAATGAGCAGTTCTTC.

V usage is TRBV5-1 and J usage is TRBJ1-3; 7 bases align to TRBD1. The CDR3 length is 14 residues. The V segment lost 4 bases and the J segment 3 bases; nucleotides outside the gene matches: 4. CDR1 and CDR2 (germline): SGHRS, YFSETQ. The CDR3 nucleotides read TGCGCCAGCAGCAGAGGGACAGATGGAAACACCATATATTTT. This sequence encodes CASSRGTDGNTIYF.